This T cell receptor (beta chain) was identified in a study of beta chain features in type 1 diabetes. In the study overall: Healthy donors and patients showed comparable age, gender and cell yields.

This clone showed up just a few times. No antigen is known for it. After removal of 2 bases from V and 6 bases from J, the junction contained 8 bases not matched to a gene. Germline V gene lookup returns CDR1 SGHNT and CDR2 YYREEE (reference sequence). The CDR3 length is 15 residues. Purity exceeding 95% was reached by all sorted populations. Every isolated RNA sample was fully reverse transcribed, so sequencing captured expressed TCRB transcripts. Sequencing was performed with immunoSEQ multiplex PCR; in TCRdb, only in-frame clones are kept and a portion is missing. The data show fewer than 450,000 clones, 13% seen once. Whole-study findings and limits: Type 1 diabetes patients showed fewer insertions and more deletions at VDJ junctions. TCRB CDR3 length was moderately but significantly reduced in all four CD4+ subsets of Type 1 diabetes patients. It was among patients, rather than healthy donors, that naive, central memory and Treg TCRB repertoires appeared more similar.

The sample consisted of naive CD4+ T cells from blood. V usage is TRBV5-4 and J usage is TRBJ2-3; 8 nucleotides match TRBD2. This TCR derives from a woman in her late teens or twenties with type 1 diabetes. The CDR3 DNA reads TGTGCCAGCAGCTTAAGCGGGAGTGCAGCCGATACGCAGTATTTT. It specifies CASSLSGSAADTQYF. Using reference TRBV5-4 and TRBJ2-3 for the parts outside the CDR3, the full variable domain is ETGVTQSPTHLIKTRGQQVTLRCSSQSGHNTVSWYQQALGQGPQFIFQYYREEENGRGNFPPRFSGLQFPNYSSELNVNALELDDSALYLCASSLSGSAADTQYFGPGTRLTVL.